This T cell receptor (beta chain) was observed in a study of early T cells in non-severe SARS-CoV-2 infection. Study in general: RNA in bulk from unsorted whole blood was sequenced, and chains were unpaired.

Points on this clonotype: One junction end does not reproduce the germline sequence, and a read error may be involved.

CDR1 is LNHDA and CDR2 is SQIVND in the germline V gene (reference sequence). The CDR3 extends over 11 amino acids. Unique molecular identifiers were affixed to single, distinct cDNA molecules. Via MiXCR, TCRdb re-called the 5' RACE reads, giving one row per CDR3 protein. The table has around 37,000 distinct CDR3 sequences, over 9% seen once. What was sequenced was whole blood. The TCR sequence derives from an adult who was a healthcare worker with PCR-confirmed SARS-CoV-2 infection or an uninfected control (not recorded which). The genes are TRBV19 and TRBJ2-3; no reliable D call. Written as DNA, the CDR3 is TGTACCAGTAGTGCCAGAGATACGCAGTATTTT. This codes for CTSSARDTQYF.